These T cell receptor beta chains were read from a single sample in a study of T-cell reconstitution after alpha-beta-depleted transplantation in children. TCRdb independently ran MiXCR on the PCR reads; one entry per CDR3 protein. The sample carries fewer than 700,000 distinct CDR3 sequences, 10% to 15% recorded once. The specimen was PBMCs, mostly from graft donor cells, collected 360 days after TCRalphabeta/CD19-depleted stem cell transplant. Every receptor here comes from a male patient younger than 18 who had a stem cell transplant for acute myeloid leukemia, so the T cells may come from the graft donor. Each CDR3 is given without its conserved first and last residue. The order of the fields is CDR3 protein, V gene, CDR3 length.

CDR3aa: ASSYPSGLSSYEQY
v_gene: TRBV6-2/TRBV6-3
len: 14

CDR3aa: SVRREGPLSEQY
v_gene: TRBV29-1
len: 12

CDR3aa: ASSLEVRLATYNEQF
v_gene: TRBV12-3/TRBV12-4
len: 15

CDR3aa: AGAGRESLNEQF
v_gene: TRBV7-8
len: 12

CDR3aa: AWSLLYSNQPQH
v_gene: TRBV30
len: 12

CDR3aa: ASPEVGQRWEQY
v_gene: TRBV6-2/TRBV6-3
len: 12

CDR3aa: ASSALGPRLGSTDTQY
v_gene: TRBV27
len: 16

CDR3aa: SVERDTQETQY
v_gene: TRBV29-1
len: 11

CDR3aa: ASSPKAGRQETQY
v_gene: TRBV19
len: 13

CDR3aa: ASSRTQGGGGELF
v_gene: TRBV4-2
len: 13

CDR3aa: ASTSSAGAAF
v_gene: TRBV12-3/TRBV12-4
len: 10

CDR3aa: ASSRTSHGYEQY
v_gene: TRBV7-6
len: 12

CDR3aa: SVLLSYNEQF
v_gene: TRBV29-1
len: 10

CDR3aa: ASSWEGLSPTTADTQY
v_gene: TRBV11-2
len: 16

CDR3aa: SVRFGASSTDTQY
v_gene: TRBV20-1
len: 13

CDR3aa: ASSQTSPTGDTEAF
v_gene: TRBV7-7
len: 14

CDR3aa: ASSPPPGSSSYNEQF
v_gene: TRBV4-3
len: 15

CDR3aa: ASSRALANTGELF
v_gene: TRBV7-9
len: 13

CDR3aa: ASSPENDRREQY
v_gene: TRBV3-1
len: 12

CDR3aa: ASRHRPRQETQY
v_gene: TRBV12-3/TRBV12-4
len: 12

CDR3aa: ASSFVGLGQF
v_gene: TRBV28
len: 10

CDR3aa: ASSLLTDRGSEQF
v_gene: TRBV7-2
len: 13

CDR3aa: ASSQVRLAGAADTQY
v_gene: TRBV4-3
len: 15

CDR3aa: ASCLALTGQGFHNEQF
v_gene: TRBV12-3/TRBV12-4
len: 16

CDR3aa: ASSLVGSGTLLGETQY
v_gene: TRBV12-3/TRBV12-4
len: 16

CDR3aa: AWNAGGPDTQY
v_gene: TRBV30
len: 11

CDR3aa: ASSLALRLSVDTQY
v_gene: TRBV7-8
len: 14

CDR3aa: ASSIRGPSYEQY
v_gene: TRBV19
len: 12

CDR3aa: AISEQGGQPQH
v_gene: TRBV10-3
len: 11

CDR3aa: ATSDTGGPYNEQF
v_gene: TRBV24-1
len: 13

CDR3aa: ASSSDLGTAYEQY
v_gene: TRBV7-2
len: 13

CDR3aa: SVGPTGTYEQY
v_gene: TRBV29-1
len: 11

CDR3aa: ASRPDSFYYEQY
v_gene: TRBV27
len: 12

CDR3aa: ASSLDPLAASYEQY
v_gene: TRBV7-9
len: 14

CDR3aa: AWSATDEKLF
v_gene: TRBV30
len: 10

CDR3aa: ASSRPGSGGYEQY
v_gene: TRBV6-2/TRBV6-3
len: 13

CDR3aa: ASSISGAWTSTDTQY
v_gene: TRBV11-2
len: 15

CDR3aa: ASSFGIPTSGQGEQY
v_gene: TRBV6-9
len: 15

CDR3aa: ASSQDGREQF
v_gene: TRBV4-3
len: 10

CDR3aa: ASSQDPGGTMFDEQF
v_gene: TRBV4-2
len: 15

CDR3aa: ATSRDQGQSISYEQY
v_gene: TRBV15
len: 15

CDR3aa: ASSLMGSGGISYEQY
v_gene: TRBV7-8
len: 15

CDR3aa: SARVGGGSGTQY
v_gene: TRBV20-1
len: 12

CDR3aa: ASSLGTGGSVNTEAF
v_gene: TRBV5-1
len: 15

CDR3aa: ATSRSRDRGVYEQY
v_gene: TRBV15
len: 14

CDR3aa: ASSTLAGVWNEQF
v_gene: TRBV7-2
len: 13

CDR3aa: ASSRRTINISNQPQH
v_gene: TRBV12-3/TRBV12-4
len: 15

CDR3aa: ASSATSGHYTGELF
v_gene: TRBV7-6
len: 14

CDR3aa: ASSLTGTSGGAHTGELF
v_gene: TRBV5-1
len: 17

CDR3aa: ASSPRVRGRAPDTQY
v_gene: TRBV7-9
len: 15

CDR3aa: AWSVRRLASDSYEQY
v_gene: TRBV30
len: 15

CDR3aa: SVGRQGANTGELF
v_gene: TRBV29-1
len: 13

CDR3aa: ASSQITGDYEQY
v_gene: TRBV4-3
len: 12

CDR3aa: ASSLPRLAGVHNEQF
v_gene: TRBV7-2
len: 15

CDR3aa: ASSPPYPGELF
v_gene: TRBV7-3
len: 11

CDR3aa: ASSQGGREQY
v_gene: TRBV3-1
len: 10

CDR3aa: SASPGLGRHEQY
v_gene: TRBV20-1
len: 12

CDR3aa: GTSDLRGTGPPGLAGGGNEQF
v_gene: TRBV24-1
len: 21

CDR3aa: SAQTPYEQY
v_gene: TRBV20-1
len: 9

CDR3aa: ASSLTVGVSAWLNTEAF
v_gene: TRBV7-3
len: 17